This T cell receptor beta chain comes out of a study of human CD8 memory T cell subsets. Isolation of the PBMC, which involved density gradient separation, used buffy coats from healthy donors. In each subset, RNA was taken from duplicate vials, each of about 160,000 sorted CD8+ T cells. Note on this clonotype: What it binds is not known.

Broader study findings: Chao1-based estimation suggested that stem-like memory T cells exhibit greater diversity than precursor exhausted T cells.

Scientists made TCR beta libraries using UMI-labeled 5' RACE. TCRdb reprocessed the 5' RACE reads; each CDR3 protein has one entry and no DNA is given. This repertoire includes about 9,200 distinct CDR3 sequences. Specimen: CD8+ stem-like memory T cells (TSCM and TCM) sorted from PBMCs. Subset here: stem-like memory CD8 T cells (TSTEM), CCR7+ PD-1- TIGIT-. The source of this sequence is a human donor in good health.

CDR3 amino acids: CASSGSDEGHNEQFF. The J gene is TRBJ2-1, the V gene TRBV6-4; TCRdb's D call of TRBD1 is untestable without DNA. The CDR3 runs 15 residues. Germline assignment: CDR1 MRHNA and CDR2 SNTAGT.